The clone carrying this TCR beta chain was counted at least ten times. None of the patients had undergone any treatment ahead of thyroid surgery. Authors' analysis steps: To classify distant metastasis in papillary thyroid cancer, a model was built from CDR3 differences across clinicopathological groups. TCRdb re-called clones via MiXCR from the PCR reads. TCRdb's processing, not the authors' own work, is the source of the V and J calls. The sample yields around 53,000 clones, 20% seen once. The data were taken from a study of metastatic and nonmetastatic thyroid tumors. CDR3 length equals 16 residues. The V and J ends lost 6 bases and 6 bases, in that order; junction bases with no gene match: 12. CDR1 and CDR2 (germline): LNHDA, SQIVND (reference sequence).

The chain employs TRBV19 and TRBJ2-1; 9 positions agree with TRBD1. The source of this sequence is a female donor with papillary thyroid cancer or a benign thyroid nodule (not recorded which). Some clones in this sample may be carry-over from other donors' samples. The sample was blood. The CDR3 nucleotides read TGTGCCAGTAGAAACCGGGACAGGGATTTCTCCAATGAGCAGTTCTTC. Protein product: CASRNRDRDFSNEQFF. Using reference TRBV19 and TRBJ2-1 for the parts outside the CDR3, the full variable domain is DGGITQSPKYLFRKEGQNVTLSCEQNLNHDAMYWYRQDPGQGLRLIYYSQIVNDFQKGDIAEGYSVSREKKESFPLTVTSAQKNPTAFYLCASRNRDRDFSNEQFFGPGTRLTVL.